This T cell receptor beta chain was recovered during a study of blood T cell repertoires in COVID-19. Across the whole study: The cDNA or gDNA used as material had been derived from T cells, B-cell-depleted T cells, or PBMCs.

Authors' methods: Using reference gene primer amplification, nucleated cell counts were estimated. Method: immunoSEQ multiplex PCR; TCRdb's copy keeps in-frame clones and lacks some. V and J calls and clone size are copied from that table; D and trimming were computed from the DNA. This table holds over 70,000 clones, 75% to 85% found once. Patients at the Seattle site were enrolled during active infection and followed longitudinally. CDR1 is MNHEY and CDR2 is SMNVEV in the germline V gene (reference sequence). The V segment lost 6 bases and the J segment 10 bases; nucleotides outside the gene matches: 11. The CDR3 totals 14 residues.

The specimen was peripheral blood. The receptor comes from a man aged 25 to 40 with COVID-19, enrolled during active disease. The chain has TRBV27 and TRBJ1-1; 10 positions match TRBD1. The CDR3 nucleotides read TGTGCCAGCAGCCAACGGGGGACAGGGGATCGAGCTTTCTTT. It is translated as CASSQRGTGDRAFF.